This entry concerns a single T cell receptor beta chain. Antigen specificity is unknown. The germline V gene has CDR1 MGHRA and CDR2 YSYEKL. This CDR3 is 17 amino acids long. The ends lost 10 bases at V and 4 bases at J; junction bases unmatched: 20. Assay used: immunoSEQ multiplex PCR; TCRdb lists only in-frame clones, some missing. This repertoire shows more than 400,000 clones, 95% to 97% found once; its top ten account for around 0.067%. The sample is drawn from a study of shared clonotypes between healthy human individuals. Whole-study findings and limits: Roughly 4.6% of naive CD4 clonotypes were common to four donors.

The sample was naive CD4+ T cells sorted from blood. Subset specified: CD45RA+ positively selected. The J gene is TRBJ1-2, the V gene TRBV4-1; 8 bases match TRBD1. This clonotype was obtained from a woman under 40 in good health. The CDR3 sequence is CATKPITGTGQAYGYTF. The CDR3, as DNA: TGCGCCACCAAACCAATAACCGGGACAGGACAAGCCTATGGCTACACCTTC.